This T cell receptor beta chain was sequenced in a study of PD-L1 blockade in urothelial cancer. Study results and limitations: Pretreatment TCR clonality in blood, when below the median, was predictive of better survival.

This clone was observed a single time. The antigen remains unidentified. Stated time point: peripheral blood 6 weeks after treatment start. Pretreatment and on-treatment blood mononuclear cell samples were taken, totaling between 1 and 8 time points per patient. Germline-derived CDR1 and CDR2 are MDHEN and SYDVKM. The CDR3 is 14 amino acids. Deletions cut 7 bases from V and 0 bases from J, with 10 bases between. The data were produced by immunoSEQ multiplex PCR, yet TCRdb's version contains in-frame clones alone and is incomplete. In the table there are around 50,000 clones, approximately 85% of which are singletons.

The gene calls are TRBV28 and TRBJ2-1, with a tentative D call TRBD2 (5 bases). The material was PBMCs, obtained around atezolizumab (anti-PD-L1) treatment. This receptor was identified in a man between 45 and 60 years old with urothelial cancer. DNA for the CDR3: TGTGCCAGCACCGGACTCTCCTCCTACAATGAGCAGTTCTTC. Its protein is CASTGLSSYNEQFF.